The 30 T cell receptor beta chains below were found in one sample sequenced in a study of T-cell reconstitution after alpha-beta-depleted transplantation in children. A TCRbeta library incorporating unique molecular identifiers was prepared. TCRdb passed the PCR reads through MiXCR, listing each CDR3 protein once. The table records about 230,000 distinct CDR3 sequences, more than 10% of them present only once. The input for sequencing was PBMCs from the stem cell graft donor, taken from the stem cell graft. The receptor set was obtained from a human donor who donated a stem cell graft to a child with acute lymphoblastic leukemia.

This clonotype has ten or more counts. This chain uses TRBV7-3 with TRBJ2-1; either TRBD1 or TRBD2 may fit D (5 bases each). This CDR3 is 15 amino acids long. V shed 6 bases and J shed 0 bases, with 12 bases lying between them. The V gene's germline CDR1 is SGHTA and CDR2 FQGTGA. The CDR3 loop is CASSSKGSSYNEQFF. CDR3 bases: TGTGCCAGCAGTTCCAAGGGGAGCTCCTACAATGAGCAGTTCTTC.

This clonotype has at least ten counts. The chain employs TRBV20-1 and TRBJ2-7, with 8 bases fitting TRBD1. CDR3 length: 12 residues. The germline CDR1 and CDR2 sequences are DFQATT and SNEGSKA (reference sequence). The ends lost 4 bases at V and 5 bases at J; junction bases unmatched: 4. This CDR3 is CSAKDRAHEQYF. The CDR3 DNA sequence: TGCAGTGCTAAGGACAGGGCCCACGAGCAGTACTTC.

This clonotype was observed at least ten times. This chain uses TRBV25-1 with TRBJ1-1, with a weak D call TRBD1 (6 bases). CDR1 is MGHDK and CDR2 is SYGVNS in the germline V gene. The CDR3 spans 13 residues. Trimming left V 4 bases short and J 4 bases short, with 10 bases between. CDR3 bases: TGTGCCAGCAGTGCCAGGGGCCCCACTGAAGCTTTCTTT. This translates into CASSARGPTEAFF. The complete variable domain, with remaining parts taken from reference TRBV25-1 and TRBJ1-1, reads EADIYQTPRYLVIGTGKKITLECSQTMGHDKMYWYQQDPGMELHLIHYSYGVNSTEKGDLSSESTVSRIRTEHFPLTLESARPSHTSQYLCASSARGPTEAFFGQGTRLTVV.

This chain joins TRBV7-2 and TRBJ1-2; D is unclear. V shed 8 bases and J shed 8 bases, with 9 bases lying between them. Germline lookup yields CDR1 SGHTA and CDR2 FQGNSA. This CDR3 spans 10 amino acids. DNA for the CDR3: TGTGCCAGCGAAGCCTACGGCTACACCTTC. Translated, it gives CASEAYGYTF.

This clonotype was counted only a few times. This chain links TRBV6-2 or TRBV6-3 with TRBJ2-7, with TRBD1 matching over 8 bases. With 0 bases clipped from V and 0 bases from J, the junction kept 10 bases outside the gene matches. In germline, CDR1 is MNHEY, CDR2 SVGEGT. The CDR3 is 18 residues long. CDR3 protein: CASSYSLPGTGSSYEQYF. In nucleotides, the CDR3 is TGTGCCAGCAGTTACTCCCTGCCGGGGACAGGCAGCTCCTACGAGCAGTACTTC.

The rearrangement joins TRBV7-9 to TRBJ2-5, with 7 bases matching TRBD1. The junction had 4 bases not matched to a gene; V was cut back by 5 bases and J by 4 bases. CDR3 size: 13 residues. Germline V gives CDR1 SEHNR, CDR2 FQNEAQ (reference sequence). DNA of the CDR3: TGTGCCAGCAGCGCTAACAGGGGAGAGACCCAGTACTTC. This encodes CASSANRGETQYF.

This clonotype was seen more than once but under ten times. The rearrangement uses TRBV5-6 and TRBJ2-1; D is ambiguous. V lost 0 bases and J lost 1, with 8 bases in between. The CDR3 runs 15 residues. CDR1 is SGHDT, CDR2 YYEEEE, per germline. The CDR3 DNA is TGTGCCAGCAGCTTGGAAAAGTTTTCCTACAATGAGCAGTTCTTC. The encoded protein is CASSLEKFSYNEQFF.

In this sample, this clonotype turned up many times. This chain joins TRBV20-1 and TRBJ2-7, with 8 bases lining up with TRBD1. The germline V gene has CDR1 DFQATT and CDR2 SNEGSKA (reference sequence). The CDR3 is made up of 13 amino acids. Trimming removed 3 bases from V and 2 bases from J; junction bases left unmatched: 3. Here the CDR3 DNA reads TGCAGTGCTAGCCCGACAGGGGCCTACGAGCAGTACTTC. Residues: CSASPTGAYEQYF.

This clonotype showed up many times. The J gene is TRBJ2-3, the V gene TRBV20-1; 11 bases fit TRBD1. Losses at the gene ends were 5 bases for V and 4 bases for J; bases not matched to a gene: 5. The germline CDR1 and CDR2 sequences are DFQATT and SNEGSKA (reference sequence). This CDR3 region has 14 residues. Written as DNA, the CDR3 is TGCAGTGCTTCGGACAGGGGGCGGGCAGATACGCAGTATTTT. Translated, it gives CSASDRGRADTQYF.

This clonotype has a count of ten or more. The genes are TRBV11-2 and TRBJ2-7; TRBD1 might be the D (5 bases). The CDR3 has 15 amino acids. Germline CDR1 reads SGHAT; CDR2 reads FQNNGV. Trimming took 5 bases from V and 2 from J, leaving 16 bases between them. DNA of the CDR3: TGTGCCAGCAGCGGAACCTTGGACACCACCTACGAGCAGTACTTC. This codes for CASSGTLDTTYEQYF.

V gene TRBV4-3 combines with J gene TRBJ2-5; D may be TRBD1 or TRBD2 (5 bases each). The CDR3 is 14 residues long. The V and J ends lost 0 bases and 4 bases respectively, with 9 bases between them. Germline V gene sequence: CDR1 LGHNA, CDR2 YSLEER. The CDR3 sequence: CASSQDTRGETQYF. In nucleotides, the CDR3 is TGCGCCAGCAGCCAAGATACGAGGGGAGAGACCCAGTACTTC.

This clonotype was found many times. The chain uses TRBV5-6 and TRBJ1-1; 8 bases are a match to TRBD1. The CDR3 is 14 amino acids. Germline V lookup: CDR1 SGHDT, CDR2 YYEEEE. V lost 4 bases to trimming and J lost 5 bases; unmatched junction nucleotides: 7. In DNA form, the CDR3 reads TGTGCCAGCAGCCCGGACAGGGTCCGTACTGAAGCTTTCTTT. Translating gives CASSPDRVRTEAFF. The whole variable domain, remainder taken from reference TRBV5-6 and TRBJ1-1, is DAGVTQSPTHLIKTRGQQVTLRCSPKSGHDTVSWYQQALGQGPQFIFQYYEEEERQRGNFPDRFSGHQFPNYSSELNVNALLLGDSALYLCASSPDRVRTEAFFGQGTRLTVV.

This clonotype appeared many times. This is likely a read error, given that the CDR3 carries no conserved phenylalanine or tryptophan at its end. The DNA is omitted, as the CDR3 cannot be located on it reliably, and the CDR3 follows TCRdb's listing. V and J are TRBV7-2 and TRBJ2-1; the table's D call, TRBD2, was not checked against the DNA. The CDR3 region is 13 residues in length, termini included. Germline V CDR1 and CDR2: SGHTA, FQGNSA. The CDR3 region is CASSLSRAGGLYI.

This clonotype was seen repeatedly, ten times or more. The chain recombines TRBV6-6 with TRBJ2-2, with D possibly being TRBD1 (5 bases). The CDR3 contains 13 residues. The germline V gene has CDR1 MNHNY and CDR2 SVGAGI (reference sequence). V was trimmed by 9 bases and J by 1 base, leaving 9 bases between them. The CDR3 region is CASGDRNTGELFF. In DNA, the CDR3 is TGTGCCAGTGGAGACAGGAACACCGGGGAGCTGTTTTTT.

There are many counts of this clonotype. The rearrangement links TRBV5-1 to TRBJ2-3, with 7 bases that match TRBD2. The germline CDR1 and CDR2 sequences are SGHRS and YFSETQ. Germline trimming cut 2 bases from V and 1 base from J; bases unmatched to any gene: 4. The CDR3 spans 15 residues. In nucleotides, the CDR3 is TGCGCCAGCAGCTTAGGACTAGTCGGCACAGATACGCAGTATTTT. Protein sequence: CASSLGLVGTDTQYF.

This clonotype was seen repeatedly, ten times or more. CDR3 in amino acids: CASSFDRGRETQYF. The CDR3 DNA reads TGTGCCAGCAGCTTCGACAGGGGGCGAGAGACCCAGTACTTC. The V call is TRBV7-2, the J call TRBJ2-5, with 10 bases identical to TRBD1. Per the germline V gene, CDR1 is SGHTA and CDR2 is FQGNSA. The CDR3 sequence is 14 residues long. V dropped 3 bases and J dropped 4; count of bases not matched to a gene: 2.

This clonotype was counted ten times or more. The chain couples TRBV4-1 to TRBJ2-5, with D perhaps assigned TRBD1 or TRBD2 (5 bases each). Trimming cost V 4 bases and J 4 bases, with 13 bases left between them. This CDR3 region has 14 residues. Germline loops: CDR1 MGHRA, CDR2 YSYEKL. The CDR3 protein is CASSPSGAAETQYF. DNA for the CDR3: TGCGCCAGCAGCCCCTCCGGGGCGGCAGAGACCCAGTACTTC.

This clonotype occurred many times. This chain links TRBV29-1 with TRBJ2-1; D is undetermined. CDR3 size: 10 residues. Germline V gives CDR1 SQVTM, CDR2 ANQGSEA. The V end lost 4 bases, the J end lost 10 bases, and 8 bases lay between the germline ends. CDR3 nucleotide sequence: TGCAGCGTTGGACCTAGGGAGCAGTTCTTC. Its protein is CSVGPREQFF.

This clonotype was counted many times. V and J are TRBV5-4 and TRBJ2-7, with D perhaps matching TRBD1 (6 bases). The CDR3 is made up of 13 amino acids. CDR1 is SGHNT and CDR2 is YYREEE in the germline V gene (reference sequence). V lost 3 bases, J lost 2 bases, and 9 bases lay in between. DNA for the CDR3: TGTGCCAGCAGCTCTCAGGGGCCCTACGAGCAGTACTTC. Protein product: CASSSQGPYEQYF.

This clonotype was counted ten times or more. The chain uses TRBV5-1 and TRBJ1-1, with D uncertain. Trimming stripped 0 bases from V and 2 bases from J, with 17 bases between. This CDR3 has 17 amino acids. CDR1 SGHRS and CDR2 YFSETQ come from the germline V gene. The CDR3 DNA follows: TGCGCCAGCAGCTTGGTGGTACTATCGACCCGTAACACTGAAGCTTTCTTT. Translation gives CASSLVVLSTRNTEAFF.

This clonotype was counted ten times or more. V gene TRBV27 combines with J gene TRBJ2-7; TRBD1 aligns across 7 bases. The germline V gene encodes CDR1 MNHEY and CDR2 SMNVEV (reference sequence). Trimming took 8 bases from V and 3 from J; bases not matched to a gene: 7. CDR3 length: 13 residues. The CDR3 region is CASGSGTDYEQYF. CDR3 nucleotide sequence: TGTGCCAGCGGGTCCGGGACAGACTACGAGCAGTACTTC.

This clonotype was found many times. This rearrangement joins TRBV7-9 to TRBJ2-3; no clear D. Germline lookup yields CDR1 SEHNR and CDR2 FQNEAQ (reference sequence). The CDR3 contains 13 residues. V lost 6 bases to trimming and J lost 6 bases, with 13 bases between them. The CDR3: CASRHILEDTQYF. Written as DNA, the CDR3 is TGTGCCAGCAGGCACATTCTTGAGGATACGCAGTATTTT.

This clonotype showed up many times. The CDR3 is CASSLPLSWNTEAFF. The CDR3 bases are TGTGCCAGCAGCTTACCCCTCAGCTGGAACACTGAAGCTTTCTTT. The chain has TRBV7-9 and TRBJ1-1, with unresolved D. The CDR3 totals 15 residues. V was shortened by 2 bases and J by 1 base, with 11 bases between the two germline ends. The germline V gene has CDR1 SEHNR and CDR2 FQNEAQ (reference sequence).

This clonotype was recorded at least ten times. This chain uses TRBV5-1 with TRBJ2-5; weak D call: TRBD1 (5 bases). The CDR3 consists of 14 residues. Germline V gene lookup returns CDR1 SGHRS and CDR2 YFSETQ. V was pared by 2 bases and J by 4 bases, with 12 bases between. In DNA form, the CDR3 reads TGCGCCAGCAGCTTTTTTCAGGGCGGAGAGACCCAGTACTTC. It codes for CASSFFQGGETQYF.

This clonotype was found many times. CDR3 residues: CASSLAGGDPNEKLFF. As DNA, the CDR3 is TGCGCCAGCAGCTTGGCGGGAGGGGATCCTAATGAAAAACTGTTTTTT. The chain employs TRBV5-1 and TRBJ1-4; D may be TRBD1 (5 bases). CDR3 length equals 16 residues. V lost 0 bases to trimming and J lost 3 bases, with 12 bases between them. The germline gives CDR1 SGHRS, CDR2 YFSETQ.

This clonotype was seen ten or more times. CDR3 bases: TGTGCCAGCAGCTTAGTGGTAGGTTTCGGCAATGAGCAGTTCTTC. Protein sequence: CASSLVVGFGNEQFF. The chain carries TRBV7-9 and TRBJ2-1; D gene uncertain. The CDR3 is made up of 15 amino acids. V was shortened by 1 base and J by 6 bases, with 13 bases between the two germline ends. CDR1 and CDR2 from the germline V gene are SEHNR and FQNEAQ (reference sequence).

This clonotype was seen at least ten times. V and J are TRBV15 and TRBJ2-5; D gene ambiguous. The CDR3 contains 15 residues. V lost 0 bases, J lost 4 bases, and 12 bases lay in between. Germline V CDR1 and CDR2: LNHNV, YYDKDF (reference sequence). CDR3 coding DNA: TGTGCCACCAGCAGAGATCTGGGGTGGCGAGAGACCCAGTACTTC. Its translation is CATSRDLGWRETQYF.

Ten or more counts support this clonotype. This chain joins TRBV7-9 and TRBJ2-7; D may be TRBD1 (6 bases). Germline CDR1 and CDR2: SEHNR and FQNEAQ (reference sequence). CDR3 length equals 14 residues. V shed 5 bases and J shed 3 bases, with 14 bases lying between them. The CDR3 nucleotides are TGTGCCAGCAGCCCACAGGGTTCTCACTACGAGCAGTACTTC. It translates to CASSPQGSHYEQYF.

This clonotype was seen many times. The chain is built from TRBV6-5 and TRBJ2-3; D gene ambiguous. Germline V gives CDR1 MNHEY, CDR2 SVGAGI. Trimming removed 2 bases at V and 6 bases at J, with 18 bases between. The CDR3 runs 16 residues. In DNA, the CDR3 is TGTGCCAGCAGTTACGAGGTTTCGCCACAAGACGATACGCAGTATTTT. Translation: CASSYEVSPQDDTQYF.

This clonotype was seen at least ten times. The V and J genes are TRBV24-1 and TRBJ1-1; no definite D call. The CDR3 has 11 amino acids. The germline V and J ends were trimmed by 6 bases and 3 bases, with 4 bases remaining between them. Per germline, CDR1 KGHDR and CDR2 SFDVKD. CDR3 nucleotide sequence: TGTGCCACCAGTACTGACACTGAAGCTTTCTTT. It codes for CATSTDTEAFF.